This TCR beta chain was profiled in a study of blood T cell repertoires in COVID-19. About the study: COVID-19 samples, acute and convalescent, were from the United States, Italy and Spain.

The CDR3 consists of 11 residues. CDR1 DFQATT and CDR2 SNEGSKA come from the germline V gene (reference sequence). Measured with immunoSEQ multiplex PCR; TCRdb has only the in-frame clones, and not every one. The data contain a few hundred thousand clones, approximately 85% of them singletons. Recruited during active infection, patients (from Seattle) were subsequently followed longitudinally. The sequence was obtained from a human donor with COVID-19, enrolled during active disease. The donor label of this sample is uncertain. The sample taken for sequencing was peripheral blood. V gene TRBV20-1 combines with J gene TRBJ1-1; 8 nucleotides line up with TRBD1. For the CDR3, the DNA is TGCAGGCATGGACAGGGCACTGAAGCTTTCTTT. Translating it yields CRHGQGTEAFF.